Shown below are 18 T cell receptor beta chains from a single sample sequenced in a study of cytomegalovirus exposure and HLA in healthy donors. It was with 60 Vbeta and 13 Jbeta primers that the PCR ran. Profiled with immunoSEQ multiplex PCR; TCRdb holds only in-frame clones, not every one. This sample has around 130,000 clones, with more than 70% found just once. The sample taken for sequencing was PBMCs. The receptors stem from a woman aged 30 to 39 in good health and CMV-seropositive.

This clone was picked up a small number of times. One end of the junction does not line up with germline, which may come from a read error. The rearrangement links TRBV5-1 to TRBJ2-7; 15 nucleotides align to TRBD2. The CDR3 has 15 amino acids. Germline CDR1 and CDR2: SGHRS and YFSETQ. The CDR3 DNA reads as TGCGCCAGCAGCTCAACGGGACTAGCGGGGGGCCTTGACAACTTC. Translated: CASSSTGLAGGLDNF.

V is TRBV2 and J is TRBJ2-7, with 7 nucleotides matching TRBD1. Germline loops: CDR1 SNHLY, CDR2 FYNNEI. J gave up 2 bases and V 6 bases, and 10 bases lay outside the gene matches. The CDR3 has 15 amino acids. CDR3 coding DNA: TGTGCCAGCAGCCCACTTGGACAGGTAACCTACGAGCAGTACTTC. Amino acids: CASSPLGQVTYEQYF.

The J gene is TRBJ2-5, the V gene TRBV27; weak D call: TRBD2 (7 bases). The tail of the sequence fits TRBJ2-7 better, so the J call may be wrong. Looked up from germline, CDR1 is MNHEY and CDR2 is SMNVEV (reference sequence). CDR3 size: 16 residues. The CDR3 sequence is CASSPSAGGLTYEQYF. The CDR3 DNA follows: TGTGCCAGCAGTCCCTCGGCCGGGGGGCTTACCTACGAGCAGTACTTC.

The V and J genes are TRBV28 and TRBJ1-2, with 7 bases matching TRBD1. The CDR3 is 13 amino acids. Unmatched junction bases numbered 5, after V lost 6 bases and J lost 4 bases. Germline CDR1 and CDR2: MDHEN and SYDVKM. The DNA of the CDR3 is TGTGCCAGCAGGCCCGGACAGGCCTATGGCTACACCTTC. It specifies CASRPGQAYGYTF.

The chain links TRBV6-5 to TRBJ1-1; 7 bases fit TRBD1. The CDR3 is 13 amino acids. With 6 bases clipped from V and 10 bases from J, the junction kept 11 bases outside the gene matches. CDR1 MNHEY and CDR2 SVGAGI come from the germline V gene. The CDR3 nucleotides read TGTGCCAGCAGCACACGAGCCCGGGACAGAGCTTTCTTT. Translating gives CASSTRARDRAFF.

The genes are TRBV6-5 and TRBJ1-1; D is ambiguous. V shed 2 bases and J shed 4 bases, with 8 bases lying between them. The CDR3 contains 13 residues. Germline V CDR1 and CDR2: MNHEY, SVGAGI. The CDR3 nucleotides are TGTGCCAGCAGTTACGCACGGGGCACTGAAGCTTTCTTT. This codes for CASSYARGTEAFF.

The CDR3: CASSRAGGLQETQYF. DNA of the CDR3: TGCGCCAGCAGCAGAGCGGGGGGGCTCCAAGAGACCCAGTACTTC. The chain employs TRBV5-1 and TRBJ2-5, with 10 bases aligning to TRBD2. This CDR3 has 15 residues. With 4 bases clipped from V and 1 base from J, the junction kept 4 bases outside the gene matches. Germline assignment: CDR1 SGHRS and CDR2 YFSETQ.

The count of this clone is one. The rearrangement uses TRBV5-6 and TRBJ2-5, with D hard to call. This CDR3 is built from 15 residues. Germline V lookup: CDR1 SGHDT, CDR2 YYEEEE. V lost 0 bases to trimming and J lost 2 bases, with 11 bases between them. As DNA, the CDR3 is TGTGCCAGCAGCTTGGCCAGCACAGTACAAGAGACCCAGTACTTC. It is translated as CASSLASTVQETQYF.

The chain is built from TRBV5-5 and TRBJ1-2, with D tentatively TRBD1 (5 bases). The germline CDR1 and CDR2 sequences are SGHKS and YYEKEE (reference sequence). Trimming removed 2 bases from V and 8 bases from J, with 13 bases in between. The CDR3 has 13 residues. The CDR3 bases are TGTGCCAGCAGCTTCGTGGAGGGGAACGGCTACACCTTC. It specifies CASSFVEGNGYTF.

The chain employs TRBV5-4 and TRBJ2-3, with TRBD2 matching 7 bases. After removal of 2 bases from V and 5 bases from J, the junction contained 8 bases not matched to a gene. Germline loops: CDR1 SGHNT, CDR2 YYREEE (reference sequence). The CDR3 sequence is 15 residues long. CDR3 bases: TGTGCCAGCAGCTTCTCCGGGACTAAAGGAGATACGCAGTATTTT. It yields the protein CASSFSGTKGDTQYF.

V and J are TRBV7-9 and TRBJ2-3; TRBD2 is a possible D gene (7 bases). There are 18 residues in the CDR3. Trimming took 8 bases from V and 0 from J, leaving 24 bases between them. Germline CDR1 reads SEHNR; CDR2 reads FQNEAQ (reference sequence). The CDR3: CASGQRERLVPSTDTQYF. The CDR3 DNA reads as TGTGCCAGCGGACAGCGGGAAAGGCTCGTCCCTAGCACAGATACGCAGTATTTT.

This chain connects TRBV5-1 to TRBJ2-3, with a possible D match to TRBD1 (6 bases). The CDR3 loop spans 14 amino acids. CDR1 is SGHRS and CDR2 is YFSETQ in the germline V gene. Between the trimmed V and J ends, which lost 0 bases and 3 bases, there was a span of 8 bases. CDR3 sequence (DNA): TGCGCCAGCAGCTTGGACAGGGCGACAGATACGCAGTATTTT. Translated, it gives CASSLDRATDTQYF.

V is TRBV28 and J is TRBJ2-5, with 7 bases fitting TRBD2. Germline CDR1 reads MDHEN; CDR2 reads SYDVKM. V lost 6 bases and J lost 4; bases outside the gene matches: 5. The CDR3 spans 13 residues. The CDR3 nucleotides read TGTGCCAGCAGATCCGGGACTACAGAGACCCAGTACTTC. Its translation: CASRSGTTETQYF.

The J gene is TRBJ1-1, the V gene TRBV29-1; D not resolved. CDR1 and CDR2 (germline): SQVTM, ANQGSEA. The CDR3 spans 11 residues. Trimming shortened V by 7 bases and J by 1 base, and 7 bases separated the two germline ends. This chain's CDR3 is CSGDTNTEAFF. In DNA form, the CDR3 reads TGCAGCGGAGACACGAACACTGAAGCTTTCTTT.

The chain has TRBV28 and TRBJ2-7; perhaps TRBD2 as D (6 bases). CDR1 is MDHEN, CDR2 SYDVKM, per germline. The CDR3 runs 12 residues. Trimming removed 2 bases from V and 6 bases from J, with 8 bases in between. DNA of the CDR3: TGTGCCAGCAGTTTAGGAGCGGGCGAGCAGTACTTC. The encoded protein is CASSLGAGEQYF.

This rearrangement joins TRBV5-8 to TRBJ2-5; D call uncertain. CDR3 length: 12 amino acids. V was cut by 4 bases and J by 2 bases, with 6 bases left in between. Germline CDR1 SGHTS, CDR2 YDEGEE. In nucleotides, the CDR3 is TGTGCCAGCAGCCCCCCTCAAGAGACCCAGTACTTC. Protein product: CASSPPQETQYF.

Details on this clone: Other DNA sequences in the same sample also yield this CDR3. This chain uses TRBV28 with TRBJ1-2; D ambiguous. This CDR3 contains 12 residues. Per the germline V gene, CDR1 is MDHEN and CDR2 is SYDVKM. Trimming left V 2 bases short and J 5 bases short, with 6 bases between. This chain's CDR3 is CASSLVRYGYTF. The CDR3 bases are TGTGCCAGCAGTTTAGTGAGGTATGGCTACACCTTC.

The J gene is TRBJ2-7, the V gene TRBV5-1; TRBD1 agrees at 10 bases. Trimming at V came to 2 bases and at J to 5 bases, leaving 10 bases not matched to a gene. CDR3 size: 16 residues. The germline V gene has CDR1 SGHRS and CDR2 YFSETQ. CDR3 protein: CASSFYPRDRGDEQYF. Here the CDR3 DNA reads TGCGCCAGCAGCTTCTACCCCCGGGACAGGGGCGACGAGCAGTACTTC.